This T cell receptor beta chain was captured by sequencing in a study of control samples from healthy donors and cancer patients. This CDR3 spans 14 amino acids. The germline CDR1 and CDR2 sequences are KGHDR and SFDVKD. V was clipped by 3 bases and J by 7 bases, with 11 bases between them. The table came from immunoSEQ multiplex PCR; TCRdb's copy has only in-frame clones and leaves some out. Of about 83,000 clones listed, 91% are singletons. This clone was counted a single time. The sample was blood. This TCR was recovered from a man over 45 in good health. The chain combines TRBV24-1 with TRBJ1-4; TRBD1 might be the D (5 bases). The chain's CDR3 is CATSDGGGGEKLFF. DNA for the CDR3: TGTGCCACCAGTGATGGGGGAGGCGGTGAAAAACTGTTTTTT.